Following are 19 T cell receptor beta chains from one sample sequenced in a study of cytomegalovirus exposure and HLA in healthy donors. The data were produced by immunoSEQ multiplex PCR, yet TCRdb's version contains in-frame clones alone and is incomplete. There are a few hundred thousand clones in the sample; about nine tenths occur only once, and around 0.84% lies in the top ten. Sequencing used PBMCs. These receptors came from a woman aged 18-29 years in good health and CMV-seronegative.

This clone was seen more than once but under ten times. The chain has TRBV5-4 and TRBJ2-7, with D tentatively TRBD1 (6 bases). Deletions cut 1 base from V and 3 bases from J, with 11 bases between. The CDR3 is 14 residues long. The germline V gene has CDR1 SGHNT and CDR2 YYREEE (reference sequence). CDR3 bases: TGTGCCAGCAGCTTGTACGCAGGGGACTACGAGCAGTACTTC. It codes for CASSLYAGDYEQYF.

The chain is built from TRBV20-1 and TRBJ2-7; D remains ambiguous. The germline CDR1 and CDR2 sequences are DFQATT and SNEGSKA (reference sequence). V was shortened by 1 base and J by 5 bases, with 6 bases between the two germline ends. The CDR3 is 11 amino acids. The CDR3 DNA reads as TGCAGTGCTAGAGGGAGTCACGAGCAGTACTTC. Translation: CSARGSHEQYF.

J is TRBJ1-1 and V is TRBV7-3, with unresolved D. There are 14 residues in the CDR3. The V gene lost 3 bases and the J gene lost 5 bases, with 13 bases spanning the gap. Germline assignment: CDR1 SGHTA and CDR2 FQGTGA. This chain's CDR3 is CASSFPPTGTEAFF. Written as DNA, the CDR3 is TGTGCCAGCAGCTTTCCCCCCACGGGGACTGAAGCTTTCTTT.

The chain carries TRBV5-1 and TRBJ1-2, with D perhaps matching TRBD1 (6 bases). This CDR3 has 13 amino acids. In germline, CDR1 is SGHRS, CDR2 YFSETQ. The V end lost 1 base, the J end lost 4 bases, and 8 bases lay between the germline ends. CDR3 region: CASSLWTAYGYTF. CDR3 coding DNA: TGCGCCAGCAGCTTGTGGACAGCCTATGGCTACACCTTC.

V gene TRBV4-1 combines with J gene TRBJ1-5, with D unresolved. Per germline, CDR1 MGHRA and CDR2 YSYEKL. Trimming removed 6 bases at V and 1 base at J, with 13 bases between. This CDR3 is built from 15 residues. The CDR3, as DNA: TGCGCCAGCAGGGATGGGGAGTACAGCAATCAGCCCCAGCATTTT. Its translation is CASRDGEYSNQPQHF.

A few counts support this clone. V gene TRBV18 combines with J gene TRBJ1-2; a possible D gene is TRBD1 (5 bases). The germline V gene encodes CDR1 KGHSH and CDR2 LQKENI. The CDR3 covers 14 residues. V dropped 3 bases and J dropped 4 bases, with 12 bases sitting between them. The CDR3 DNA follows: TGTGCCAGCTCACCCGCGACAGACCGCTATGGCTACACCTTC. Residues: CASSPATDRYGYTF. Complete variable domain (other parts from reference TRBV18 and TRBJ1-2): NAGVMQNPRHLVRRRGQEARLRCSPMKGHSHVYWYRQLPEEGLKFMVYLQKENIIDESGMPKERFSAEFPKEGPSILRIQQVVRGDSAAYFCASSPATDRYGYTFGSGTRLTVV.

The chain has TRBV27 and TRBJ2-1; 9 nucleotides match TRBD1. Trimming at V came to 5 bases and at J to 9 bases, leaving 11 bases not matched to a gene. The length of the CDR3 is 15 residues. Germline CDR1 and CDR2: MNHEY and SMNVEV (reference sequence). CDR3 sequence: CASSPTTGGIGEQFF. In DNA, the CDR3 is TGTGCCAGCAGTCCGACGACAGGGGGGATCGGTGAGCAGTTCTTC.

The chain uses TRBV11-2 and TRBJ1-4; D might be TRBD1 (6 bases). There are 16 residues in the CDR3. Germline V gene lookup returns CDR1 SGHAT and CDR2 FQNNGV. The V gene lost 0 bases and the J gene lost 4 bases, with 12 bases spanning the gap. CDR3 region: CASSLDETGVNEKLFF. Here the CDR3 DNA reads TGTGCCAGCAGCTTAGATGAGACAGGAGTTAATGAAAAACTGTTTTTT.

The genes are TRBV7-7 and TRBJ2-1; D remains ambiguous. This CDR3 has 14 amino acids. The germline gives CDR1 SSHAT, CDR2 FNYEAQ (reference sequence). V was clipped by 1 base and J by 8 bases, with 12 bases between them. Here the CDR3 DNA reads TGTGCCAGCAGCTTAGACGATAGCTTTCATGAGCAGTTCTTC. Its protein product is CASSLDDSFHEQFF. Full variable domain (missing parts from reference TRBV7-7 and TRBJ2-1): GAGVSQSPRYKVTKRGQDVTLRCDPISSHATLYWYQQALGQGPEFLTYFNYEAQPDKSGLPSDRFSAERPEGSISTLTIQRTEQRDSAMYRCASSLDDSFHEQFFGPGTRLTVL.

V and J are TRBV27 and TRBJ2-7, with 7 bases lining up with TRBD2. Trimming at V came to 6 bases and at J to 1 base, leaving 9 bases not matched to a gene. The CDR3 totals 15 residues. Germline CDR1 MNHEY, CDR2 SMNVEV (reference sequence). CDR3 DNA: TGTGCCAGCAGCTTAATCGGGGGGTGGTCCTACGAGCAGTACTTC. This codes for CASSLIGGWSYEQYF.

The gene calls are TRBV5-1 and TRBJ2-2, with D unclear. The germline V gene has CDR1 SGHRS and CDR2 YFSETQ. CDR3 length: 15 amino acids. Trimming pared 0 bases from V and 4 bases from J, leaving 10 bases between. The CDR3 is CASSLASEFTGELFF. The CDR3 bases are TGCGCCAGCAGCTTGGCCTCAGAATTCACCGGGGAGCTGTTTTTT.

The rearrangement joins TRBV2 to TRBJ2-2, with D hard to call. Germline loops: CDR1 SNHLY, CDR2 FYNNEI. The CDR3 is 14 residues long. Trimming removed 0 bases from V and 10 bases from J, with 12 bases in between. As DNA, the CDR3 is TGTGCCAGCAGTGAAGCAAACTACCTCCAGGAGCTGTTTTTT. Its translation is CASSEANYLQELFF.

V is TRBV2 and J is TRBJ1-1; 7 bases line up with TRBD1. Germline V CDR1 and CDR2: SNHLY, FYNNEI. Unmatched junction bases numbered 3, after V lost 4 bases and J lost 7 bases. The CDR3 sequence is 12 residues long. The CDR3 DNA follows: TGTGCCAGCAGTGTACAGGGGTATGAAGCTTTCTTT. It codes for CASSVQGYEAFF. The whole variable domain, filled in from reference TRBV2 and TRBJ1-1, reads EPEVTQTPSHQVTQMGQEVILRCVPISNHLYFYWYRQILGQKVEFLVSFYNNEISEKSEIFDDQFSVERPDGSNFTLKIRSTKLEDSAMYFCASSVQGYEAFFGQGTRLTVV.

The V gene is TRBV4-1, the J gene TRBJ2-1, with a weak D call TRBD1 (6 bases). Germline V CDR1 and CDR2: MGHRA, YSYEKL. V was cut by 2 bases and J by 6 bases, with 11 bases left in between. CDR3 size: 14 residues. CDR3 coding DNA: TGCGCCAGCAGCCAACCGACAGGAAGCAATGAGCAGTTCTTC. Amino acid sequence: CASSQPTGSNEQFF.

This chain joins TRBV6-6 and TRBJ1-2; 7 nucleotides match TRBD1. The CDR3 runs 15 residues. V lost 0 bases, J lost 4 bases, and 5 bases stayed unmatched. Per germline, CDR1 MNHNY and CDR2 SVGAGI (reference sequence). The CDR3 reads CASSYSTGDGYGYTF. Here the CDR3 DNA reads TGTGCCAGCAGTTACTCAACAGGGGATGGCTATGGCTACACCTTC.

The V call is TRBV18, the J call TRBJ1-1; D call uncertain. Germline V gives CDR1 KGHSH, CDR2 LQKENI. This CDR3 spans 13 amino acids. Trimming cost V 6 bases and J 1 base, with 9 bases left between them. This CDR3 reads CASSQAENTEAFF. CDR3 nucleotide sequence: TGTGCCAGCTCCCAAGCCGAGAACACTGAAGCTTTCTTT.

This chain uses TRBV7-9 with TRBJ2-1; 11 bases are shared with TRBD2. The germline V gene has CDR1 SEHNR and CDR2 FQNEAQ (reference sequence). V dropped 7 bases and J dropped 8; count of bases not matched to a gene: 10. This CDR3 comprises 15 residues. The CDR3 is CASTLRGLAVDEQFF. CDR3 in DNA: TGTGCCAGCACCCTACGGGGACTAGCGGTGGATGAGCAGTTCTTC.

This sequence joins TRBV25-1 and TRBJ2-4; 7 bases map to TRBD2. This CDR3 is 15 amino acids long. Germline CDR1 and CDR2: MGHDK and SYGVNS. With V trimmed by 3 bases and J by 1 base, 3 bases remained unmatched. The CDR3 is CASSEGGGAKNIQYF. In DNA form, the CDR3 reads TGTGCCAGCAGTGAGGGGGGAGGGGCCAAAAACATTCAGTACTTC.

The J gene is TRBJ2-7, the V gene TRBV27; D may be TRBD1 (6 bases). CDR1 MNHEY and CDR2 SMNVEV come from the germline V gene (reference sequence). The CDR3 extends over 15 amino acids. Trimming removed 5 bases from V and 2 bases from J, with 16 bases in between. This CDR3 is CASSPTRQDAYEQYF. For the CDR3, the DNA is TGTGCCAGCAGTCCGACCCGACAGGACGCCTACGAGCAGTACTTC.